Included here is one T cell receptor beta chain sequence, with context. Researchers took RNA transcripts and amplified the TCR beta CDR3 regions from them. First-round RT-PCR targeting the TCR CDR3 was performed with the HTBI primer set. TCRdb ran MiXCR on the multiplex PCR reads and lists one entry per CDR3 protein. Of some 770,000 distinct CDR3 sequences in the sample, roughly 17% are singletons; the top ten hold 8.4%. This record comes from a study of T cells in Graves' hyperthyroidism and ophthalmopathy. V was clipped by 4 bases and J by 6 bases; unmatched bases: 5. CDR1 is LGHDT, CDR2 YNNKEL, per germline (reference sequence). CDR3 length: 14 residues.

The sequenced sample was blood. The TCR sequence derives from a young man with Graves' hyperthyroidism. The chain recombines TRBV3-1 with TRBJ2-3, with 9 bases fitting TRBD2. In DNA form, the CDR3 reads TGTGCCAGCAGCCCCGGACTAGCGATGGATACGCAGTATTTT. Protein sequence: CASSPGLAMDTQYF.